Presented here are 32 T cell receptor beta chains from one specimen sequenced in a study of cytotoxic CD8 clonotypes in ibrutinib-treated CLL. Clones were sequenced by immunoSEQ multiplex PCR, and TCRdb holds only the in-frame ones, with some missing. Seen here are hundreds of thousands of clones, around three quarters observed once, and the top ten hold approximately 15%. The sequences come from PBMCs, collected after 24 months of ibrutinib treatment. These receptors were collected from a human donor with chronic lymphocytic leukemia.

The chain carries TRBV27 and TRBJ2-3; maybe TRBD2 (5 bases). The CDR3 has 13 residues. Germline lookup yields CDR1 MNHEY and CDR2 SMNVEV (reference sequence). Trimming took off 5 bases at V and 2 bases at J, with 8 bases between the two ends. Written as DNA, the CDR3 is TGTGCCAGCAGTAGCGGCGACACAGATACGCAGTATTTT. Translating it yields CASSSGDTDTQYF.

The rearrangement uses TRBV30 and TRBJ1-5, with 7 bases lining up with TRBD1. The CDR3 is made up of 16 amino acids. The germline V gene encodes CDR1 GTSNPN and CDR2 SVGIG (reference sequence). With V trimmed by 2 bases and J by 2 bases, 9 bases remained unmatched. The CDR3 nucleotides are TGTGCCTGGAGTCCCCTAGGGACAGCCGGCAATCAGCCCCAGCATTTT. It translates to CAWSPLGTAGNQPQHF.

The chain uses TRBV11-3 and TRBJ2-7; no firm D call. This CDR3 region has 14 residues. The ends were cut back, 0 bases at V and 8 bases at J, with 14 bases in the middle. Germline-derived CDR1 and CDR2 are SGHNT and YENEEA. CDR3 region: CASSLDGVGNKQYF. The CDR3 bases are TGTGCCAGCAGCTTAGATGGAGTAGGTAATAAGCAGTACTTC.

The CDR3 bases are TGTGCCAGCAGCTTAAACGAGCAGTACTTC. Translation gives CASSLNEQYF. The chain recombines TRBV13 with TRBJ2-7; D remains ambiguous. V dropped 2 bases and J dropped 5 bases, with 1 base sitting between them. Germline V gene data show CDR1 as PRHDT and CDR2 as FYEKMQ (reference sequence). This CDR3 region has 10 residues. The entire variable domain, with the rest obtained from reference TRBV13 and TRBJ2-7, is as follows: AAGVIQSPRHLIKEKRETATLKCYPIPRHDTVYWYQQGPGQDPQFLISFYEKMQSDKGSIPDRFSAQQFSDYHSELNMSSLELGDSALYFCASSLNEQYFGPGTRLTVT.

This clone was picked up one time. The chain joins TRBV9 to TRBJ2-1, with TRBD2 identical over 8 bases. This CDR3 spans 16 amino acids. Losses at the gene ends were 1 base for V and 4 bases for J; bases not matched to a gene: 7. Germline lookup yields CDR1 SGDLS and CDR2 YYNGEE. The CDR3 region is CASSVTLAGTYNEQFF. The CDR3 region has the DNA TGTGCCAGCAGCGTAACTCTAGCGGGCACTTACAATGAGCAGTTCTTC.

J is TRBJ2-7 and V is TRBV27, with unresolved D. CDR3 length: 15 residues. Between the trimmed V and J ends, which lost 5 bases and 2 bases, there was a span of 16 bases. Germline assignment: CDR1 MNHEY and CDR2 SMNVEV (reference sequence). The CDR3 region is CASSQTTQPPYEQYF. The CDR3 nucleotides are TGTGCCAGCAGTCAGACGACACAACCGCCCTACGAGCAGTACTTC.

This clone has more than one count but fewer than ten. The CDR3 reads CASSPRGDSNQPQHF. The CDR3 nucleotides are TGTGCCAGCAGCCCAAGAGGGGATAGCAATCAGCCCCAGCATTTT. V usage is TRBV6-5 and J usage is TRBJ1-5, with a possible D match to TRBD1 (5 bases). The germline V and J ends were trimmed by 6 bases and 0 bases, with 12 bases remaining between them. Germline CDR1 reads MNHEY; CDR2 reads SVGAGI. The CDR3 length is 15 residues.

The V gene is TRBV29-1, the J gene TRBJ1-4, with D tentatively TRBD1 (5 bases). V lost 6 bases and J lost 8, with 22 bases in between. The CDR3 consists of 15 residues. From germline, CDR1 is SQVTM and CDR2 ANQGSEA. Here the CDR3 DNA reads TGCAGCGTGAAAATCCGGGACCCGCTTAGGGAAAAACTGTTTTTT. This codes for CSVKIRDPLREKLFF.

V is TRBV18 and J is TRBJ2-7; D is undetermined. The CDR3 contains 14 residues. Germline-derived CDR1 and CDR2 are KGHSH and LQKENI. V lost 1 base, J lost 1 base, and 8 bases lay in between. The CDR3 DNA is TGTGCCAGCTCACCACTTCATACTTCCTACGAGCAGTACTTC. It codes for CASSPLHTSYEQYF.

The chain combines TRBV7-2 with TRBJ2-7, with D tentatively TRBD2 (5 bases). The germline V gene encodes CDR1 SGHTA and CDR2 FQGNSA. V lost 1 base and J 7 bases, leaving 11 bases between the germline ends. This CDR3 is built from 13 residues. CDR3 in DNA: TGTGCCAGCAGCTTAGGTCAGAGGAGGGAGCAGTACTTC. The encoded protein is CASSLGQRREQYF.

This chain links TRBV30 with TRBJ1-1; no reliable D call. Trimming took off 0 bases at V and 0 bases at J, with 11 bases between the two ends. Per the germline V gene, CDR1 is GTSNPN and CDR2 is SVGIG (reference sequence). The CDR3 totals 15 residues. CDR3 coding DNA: TGTGCCTGGAGTGTCTCAGCGAGGATGAACACTGAAGCTTTCTTT. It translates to CAWSVSARMNTEAFF. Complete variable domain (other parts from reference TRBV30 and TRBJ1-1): SQTIHQWPATLVQPVGSPLSLECTVEGTSNPNLYWYRQAAGRGLQLLFYSVGIGQISSEVPQNLSASRPQDRQFILSSKKLLLSDSGFYLCAWSVSARMNTEAFFGQGTRLTVV.

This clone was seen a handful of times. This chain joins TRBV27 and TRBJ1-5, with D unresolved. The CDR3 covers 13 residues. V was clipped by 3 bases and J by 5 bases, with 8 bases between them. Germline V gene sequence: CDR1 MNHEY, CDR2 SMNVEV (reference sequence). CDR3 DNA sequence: TGTGCCAGCAGTTTGGGTCAATATCAGCCCCAGCATTTT. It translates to CASSLGQYQPQHF.

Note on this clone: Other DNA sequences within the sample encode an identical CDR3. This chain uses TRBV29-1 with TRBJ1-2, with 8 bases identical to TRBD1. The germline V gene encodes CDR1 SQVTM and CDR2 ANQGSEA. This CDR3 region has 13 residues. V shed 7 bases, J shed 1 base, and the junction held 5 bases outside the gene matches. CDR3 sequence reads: CSARDRSNYGYTF. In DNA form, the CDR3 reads TGCAGCGCCCGGGACAGGAGTAACTATGGCTACACCTTC.

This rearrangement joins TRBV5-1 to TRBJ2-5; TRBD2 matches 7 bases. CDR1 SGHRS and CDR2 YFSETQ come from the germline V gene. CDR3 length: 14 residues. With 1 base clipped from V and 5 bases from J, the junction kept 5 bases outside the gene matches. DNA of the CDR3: TGCGCCAGCAGCTTGTGGGAGGGCCAGGAGACCCAGTACTTC. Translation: CASSLWEGQETQYF.

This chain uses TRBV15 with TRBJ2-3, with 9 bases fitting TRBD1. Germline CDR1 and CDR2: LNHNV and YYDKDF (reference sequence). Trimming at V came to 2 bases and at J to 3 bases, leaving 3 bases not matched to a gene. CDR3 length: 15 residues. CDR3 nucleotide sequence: TGTGCCACCAGCAGATTGGACAGGGGAACAGATACGCAGTATTTT. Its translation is CATSRLDRGTDTQYF.

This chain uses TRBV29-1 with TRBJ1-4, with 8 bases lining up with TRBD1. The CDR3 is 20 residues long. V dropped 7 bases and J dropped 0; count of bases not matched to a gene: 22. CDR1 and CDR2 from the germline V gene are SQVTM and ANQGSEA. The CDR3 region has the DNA TGCAGCGGGGACAGGTCGACCGTCCCTCTCATCCTCGCAACTAATGAAAAACTGTTTTTT. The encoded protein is CSGDRSTVPLILATNEKLFF.

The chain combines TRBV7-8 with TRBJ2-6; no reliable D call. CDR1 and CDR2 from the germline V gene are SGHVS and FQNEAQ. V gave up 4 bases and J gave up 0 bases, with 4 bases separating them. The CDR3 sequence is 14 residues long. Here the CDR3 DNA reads TGTGCCAGCAGCTACATCTCTGGGGCCAACGTCCTGACTTTC. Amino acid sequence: CASSYISGANVLTF.

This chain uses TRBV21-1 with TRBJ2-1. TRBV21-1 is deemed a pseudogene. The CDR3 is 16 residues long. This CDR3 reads CASSKGRDKSYNEQFF. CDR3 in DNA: TGTGCCAGCAGCAAAGGGCGGGACAAGTCCTACAATGAGCAGTTCTTC.

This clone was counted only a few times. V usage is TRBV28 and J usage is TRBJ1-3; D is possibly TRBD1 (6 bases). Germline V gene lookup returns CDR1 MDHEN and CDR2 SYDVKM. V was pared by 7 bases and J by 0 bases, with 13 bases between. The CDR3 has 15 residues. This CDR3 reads CASTLNRVSGNTIYF. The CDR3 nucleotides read TGTGCCAGCACGCTTAACAGGGTCTCTGGAAACACCATATATTTT.

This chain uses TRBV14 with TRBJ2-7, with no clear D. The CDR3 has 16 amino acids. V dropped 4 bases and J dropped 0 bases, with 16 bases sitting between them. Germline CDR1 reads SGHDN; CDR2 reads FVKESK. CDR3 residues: CASSPFETLASYEQYF. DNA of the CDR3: TGTGCCAGCAGCCCGTTTGAGACTCTCGCCTCCTACGAGCAGTACTTC. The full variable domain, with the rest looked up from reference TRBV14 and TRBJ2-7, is EAGVTQFPSHSVIEKGQTVTLRCDPISGHDNLYWYRRVMGKEIKFLLHFVKESKQDESGMPNNRFLAERTGGTYSTLKVQPAELEDSGVYFCASSPFETLASYEQYFGPGTRLTVT.

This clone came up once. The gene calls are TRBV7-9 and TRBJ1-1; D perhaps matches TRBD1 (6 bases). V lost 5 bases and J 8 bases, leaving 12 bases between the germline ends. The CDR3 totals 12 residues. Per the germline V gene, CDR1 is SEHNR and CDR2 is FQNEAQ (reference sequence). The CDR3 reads CASSGRQAEAFF. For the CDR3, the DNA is TGTGCCAGCAGCGGCCGACAGGCGGAAGCTTTCTTT.

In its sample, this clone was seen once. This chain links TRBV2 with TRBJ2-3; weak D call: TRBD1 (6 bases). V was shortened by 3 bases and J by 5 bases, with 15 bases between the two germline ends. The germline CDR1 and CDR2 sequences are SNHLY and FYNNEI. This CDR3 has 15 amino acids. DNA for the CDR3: TGTGCCAGCAGTGACTTTAACAGGGTCGGAGATACGCAGTATTTT. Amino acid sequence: CASSDFNRVGDTQYF.

The CDR3 protein is CSVDRENTGELFF. The CDR3 DNA reads TGCAGCGTTGATCGGGAGAACACCGGGGAGCTGTTTTTT. The genes are TRBV29-1 and TRBJ2-2, with D possibly being TRBD2 (5 bases). CDR3 length: 13 residues. CDR1 SQVTM and CDR2 ANQGSEA come from the germline V gene. Trimming took 3 bases from V and 1 from J, leaving 6 bases between them.

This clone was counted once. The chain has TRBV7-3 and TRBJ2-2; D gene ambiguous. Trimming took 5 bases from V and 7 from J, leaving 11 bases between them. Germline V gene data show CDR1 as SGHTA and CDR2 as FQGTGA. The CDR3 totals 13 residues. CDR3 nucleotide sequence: TGTGCCAGCAGCCCCTATGGGAACGGGGAGCTGTTTTTT. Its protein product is CASSPYGNGELFF.

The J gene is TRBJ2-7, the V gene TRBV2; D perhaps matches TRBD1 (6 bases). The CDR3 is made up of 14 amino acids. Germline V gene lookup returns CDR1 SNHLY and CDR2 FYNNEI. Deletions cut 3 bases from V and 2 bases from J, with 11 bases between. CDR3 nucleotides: TGTGCCAGCAGTGAGGGGGCAGCCCCCTACGAGCAGTACTTC. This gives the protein CASSEGAAPYEQYF.

Written as DNA, the CDR3 is TGTGCCAGCAGCTTAGGCGGGAGTGCCTCCTACGAGCAGTACTTC. This encodes CASSLGGSASYEQYF. This chain connects TRBV11-3 to TRBJ2-7, with TRBD2 identical over 7 bases. J was trimmed by 0 bases and V by 1 base; bases with no gene match: 3. The length of the CDR3 is 15 residues. Germline values: CDR1 SGHNT, CDR2 YENEEA.

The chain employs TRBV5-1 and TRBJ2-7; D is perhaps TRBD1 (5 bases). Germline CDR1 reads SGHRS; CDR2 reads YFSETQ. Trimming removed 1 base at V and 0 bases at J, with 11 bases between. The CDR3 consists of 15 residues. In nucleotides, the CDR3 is TGCGCCAGCAGCTTGTTAGGGGCCAGCTCCTACGAGCAGTACTTC. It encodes CASSLLGASSYEQYF.

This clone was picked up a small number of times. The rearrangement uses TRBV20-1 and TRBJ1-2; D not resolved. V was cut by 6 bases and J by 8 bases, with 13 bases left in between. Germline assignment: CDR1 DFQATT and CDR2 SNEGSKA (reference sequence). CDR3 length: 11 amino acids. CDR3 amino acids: CSAPGSEGYTF. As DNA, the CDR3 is TGCAGTGCCCCAGGCTCGGAGGGCTACACCTTC.

In DNA form, the CDR3 reads TGTGCCAGCAGTTATACCGGGACAGGGGGCCGGGAGCAGTACTTC. It codes for CASSYTGTGGREQYF. V gene TRBV6-6 combines with J gene TRBJ2-7; TRBD1 matches 12 bases. With V trimmed by 3 bases and J by 7 bases, 7 bases remained unmatched. CDR1 and CDR2 (germline): MNHNY, SVGAGI (reference sequence). This CDR3 contains 15 residues.

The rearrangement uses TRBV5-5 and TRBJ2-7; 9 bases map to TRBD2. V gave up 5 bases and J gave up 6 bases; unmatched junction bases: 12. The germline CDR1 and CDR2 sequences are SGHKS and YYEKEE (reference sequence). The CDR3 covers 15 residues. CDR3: CASRNLTSGSREQYF. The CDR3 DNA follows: TGTGCCAGCAGGAACTTGACTAGCGGCTCTCGCGAGCAGTACTTC.

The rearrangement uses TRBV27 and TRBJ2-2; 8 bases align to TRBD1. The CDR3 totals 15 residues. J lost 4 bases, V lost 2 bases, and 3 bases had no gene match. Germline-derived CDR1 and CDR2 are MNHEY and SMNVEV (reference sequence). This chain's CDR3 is CASSLGQGGTGELFF. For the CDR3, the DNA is TGTGCCAGCAGTTTAGGACAGGGCGGCACCGGGGAGCTGTTTTTT.

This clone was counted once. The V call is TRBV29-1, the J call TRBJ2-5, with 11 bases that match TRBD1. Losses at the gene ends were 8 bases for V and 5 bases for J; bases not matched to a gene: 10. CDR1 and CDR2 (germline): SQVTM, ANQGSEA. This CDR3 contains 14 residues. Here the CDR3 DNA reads TGCAGCATTGGACAGGGGGCATTTTCGGAGACCCAGTACTTC. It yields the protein CSIGQGAFSETQYF.